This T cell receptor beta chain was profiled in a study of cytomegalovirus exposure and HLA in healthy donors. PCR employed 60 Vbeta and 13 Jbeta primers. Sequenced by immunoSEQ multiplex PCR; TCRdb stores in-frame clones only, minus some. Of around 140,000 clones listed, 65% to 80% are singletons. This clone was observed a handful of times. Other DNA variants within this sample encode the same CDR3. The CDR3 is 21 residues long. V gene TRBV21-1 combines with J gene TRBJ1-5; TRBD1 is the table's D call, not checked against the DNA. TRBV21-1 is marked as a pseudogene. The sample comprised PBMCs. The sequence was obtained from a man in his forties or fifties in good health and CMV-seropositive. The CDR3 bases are TGTGCCAGCAGCAAAGCGAATGGGGTCCGGGACAGACTTTATAGCAATCAGCCCCAGCATTTT. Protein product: CASSKANGVRDRLYSNQPQHF.